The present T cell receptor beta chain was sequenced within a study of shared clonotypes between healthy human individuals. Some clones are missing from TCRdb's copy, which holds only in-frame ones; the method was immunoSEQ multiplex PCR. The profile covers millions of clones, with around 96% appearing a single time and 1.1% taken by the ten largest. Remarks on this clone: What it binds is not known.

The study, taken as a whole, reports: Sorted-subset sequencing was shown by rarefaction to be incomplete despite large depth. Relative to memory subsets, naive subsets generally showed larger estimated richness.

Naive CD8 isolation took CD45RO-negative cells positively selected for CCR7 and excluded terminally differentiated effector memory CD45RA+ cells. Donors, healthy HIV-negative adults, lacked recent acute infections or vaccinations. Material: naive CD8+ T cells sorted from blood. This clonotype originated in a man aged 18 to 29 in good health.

The DNA for the CDR3 is TGCAGCGTTGATGGGCTAGCGGGGACCTACGAGCAGTACTTC. It is translated as CSVDGLAGTYEQYF. The gene calls are TRBV29-1 and TRBJ2-7, with TRBD2 matching over 9 bases. Losses at the gene ends were 3 bases for V and 2 bases for J; bases not matched to a gene: 5. In germline, CDR1 is SQVTM, CDR2 ANQGSEA. This CDR3 is 14 amino acids long.